Each of the 16 T cell receptor beta chains below was sequenced from the same sample in a study of long-term antiretroviral therapy in people with HIV. The assay used was immunoSEQ (version v3.0), run at survey level. Clones were sequenced by immunoSEQ multiplex PCR, and TCRdb holds only the in-frame ones, with some missing. This sample has 20,000 to 25,000 clones, with roughly 84% found just once. The source was unsorted PBMCs, collected around 4.2 years after starting antiretroviral therapy. These receptors originate from a man in his thirties or forties with HIV.

The chain carries TRBV18 and TRBJ1-4, with D perhaps TRBD1 (5 bases). CDR1 is KGHSH and CDR2 is LQKENI in the germline V gene. The CDR3 runs to 17 residues. The germline V and J ends were trimmed by 0 bases and 3 bases, with 14 bases remaining between them. As DNA, the CDR3 is TGTGCCAGCTCACCACCTCGATCAGGGACGGCTAATGAAAAACTGTTTTTT. It specifies CASSPPRSGTANEKLFF.

There are a few counts of this clone. The gene calls are TRBV10-3 and TRBJ1-5, with a weak D call TRBD1 (6 bases). Trimming left V 2 bases short and J 5 bases short, with 7 bases between. The length of the CDR3 is 13 residues. The germline V gene encodes CDR1 ENHRY and CDR2 SYGVKD. CDR3: CAISEEGDQPQHF. CDR3 nucleotides: TGTGCCATCAGTGAGGAGGGGGATCAGCCCCAGCATTTT.

The chain joins TRBV27 to TRBJ2-7; 7 bases agree with TRBD1. The junction had 9 bases not matched to a gene; V was cut back by 5 bases and J by 5 bases. The CDR3 extends over 14 amino acids. Germline CDR1 and CDR2: MNHEY and SMNVEV (reference sequence). CDR3 protein: CASSIDRASHEQYF. CDR3 coding DNA: TGTGCCAGCAGTATAGACAGGGCGAGCCACGAGCAGTACTTC.

The CDR3 sequence: CASSQRFDSNTEAFF. The CDR3 nucleotides are TGCGCCAGCAGCCAAAGGTTTGACAGTAACACTGAAGCTTTCTTT. This chain joins TRBV4-1 and TRBJ1-1; D might be TRBD1 (5 bases). Germline values: CDR1 MGHRA, CDR2 YSYEKL. V was pared by 2 bases and J by 2 bases, with 12 bases between. This CDR3 contains 15 residues.

This CDR3 reads CASSTDRGSAGELFF. Written as DNA, the CDR3 is TGTGCCAGCAGCACTGACAGGGGGAGTGCCGGGGAGCTGTTTTTT. This rearrangement joins TRBV5-4 to TRBJ2-2; 9 nucleotides line up with TRBD1. The CDR3 is made up of 15 amino acids. V gave up 4 bases and J gave up 6 bases; unmatched junction bases: 7. CDR1 and CDR2 from the germline V gene are SGHNT and YYREEE (reference sequence).

The CDR3 is CASSPGQGQYGYTF. CDR3 nucleotide sequence: TGTGCCAGCAGCCCGGGACAGGGACAATATGGCTACACCTTC. The chain joins TRBV5-5 to TRBJ1-2, with TRBD1 matching 9 bases. Germline V CDR1 and CDR2: SGHKS, YYEKEE (reference sequence). The CDR3 sequence is 14 residues long. V lost 4 bases, J lost 5 bases, and 6 bases stayed unmatched.

The rearrangement links TRBV5-1 to TRBJ1-2, with D possibly TRBD1 on 5 matching bases. The ends were cut back, 4 bases at V and 8 bases at J, with 21 bases in the middle. The CDR3 consists of 15 residues. Germline CDR1 SGHRS, CDR2 YFSETQ. The CDR3 loop is CASSPNGGGRSGYTF. The CDR3 nucleotides read TGCGCCAGCAGCCCCAATGGCGGGGGTAGGAGCGGCTACACCTTC.

The CDR3 spells CASSPRDSPLYEQYF. CDR3 sequence (DNA): TGTGCCAGCAGCCCTCGGGATTCCCCCCTCTACGAGCAGTACTTC. V is TRBV11-1 and J is TRBJ2-7; perhaps TRBD2 as D (5 bases). CDR3 length: 15 residues. CDR1 SGHAT and CDR2 FQDESV come from the germline V gene (reference sequence). The germline V and J ends were trimmed by 5 bases and 3 bases, with 17 bases remaining between them.

The V gene is TRBV4-1, the J gene TRBJ1-1; tentative D call: TRBD1 (5 bases). CDR1 MGHRA and CDR2 YSYEKL come from the germline V gene. The length of the CDR3 is 13 residues. V was trimmed by 0 bases and J by 7 bases, leaving 9 bases between them. In DNA form, the CDR3 reads TGCGCCAGCAGCCAAGACAGGGTAGTTGAAGCTTTCTTT. It translates to CASSQDRVVEAFF.

This clone appeared once. V is TRBV6-4 and J is TRBJ2-1, with 10 bases aligning to TRBD2. From germline, CDR1 is MRHNA and CDR2 SNTAGT. The CDR3 is 15 residues long. Germline trimming cut 0 bases from V and 8 bases from J; bases unmatched to any gene: 4. The CDR3 DNA reads as TGTGCCAGCAGTGACTCCACTAGCGGGATAGATGAGCAGTTCTTC. This encodes CASSDSTSGIDEQFF.

This clone was counted a single time. The chain carries TRBV19 and TRBJ1-5; D is ambiguous. CDR3 length: 14 residues. Germline V gives CDR1 LNHDA, CDR2 SQIVND (reference sequence). Trimming removed 8 bases at V and 1 base at J, with 12 bases between. This CDR3 is CASDLDRSNQPQHF. In DNA form, the CDR3 reads TGTGCCAGTGATCTCGACCGGAGCAATCAGCCCCAGCATTTT. The full variable domain, with the rest looked up from reference TRBV19 and TRBJ1-5, is DGGITQSPKYLFRKEGQNVTLSCEQNLNHDAMYWYRQDPGQGLRLIYYSQIVNDFQKGDIAEGYSVSREKKESFPLTVTSAQKNPTAFYLCASDLDRSNQPQHFGDGTRLSIL.

The CDR3, as DNA: TGTGCCAGCAGCTTAACGGGGCCGCGTACAGACGAGCAGTTCTTC. Protein: CASSLTGPRTDEQFF. The rearrangement links TRBV25-1 to TRBJ2-1, with D tentatively TRBD1 or TRBD2 (5 bases each). Germline V gives CDR1 MGHDK, CDR2 SYGVNS. There are 15 residues in the CDR3. V shed 6 bases and J shed 10 bases, with 22 bases lying between them.

CDR3 residues: CASSQDQTDYEQYF. The DNA of the CDR3 is TGCGCCAGCAGCCAAGATCAGACTGACTACGAGCAGTACTTC. The V gene is TRBV4-1, the J gene TRBJ2-7, with D uncertain. The germline V and J ends were trimmed by 0 bases and 3 bases, with 9 bases remaining between them. This CDR3 region has 14 residues. Germline V lookup: CDR1 MGHRA, CDR2 YSYEKL.

The gene calls are TRBV19 and TRBJ2-3; the D gene could be TRBD1 or TRBD2 (6 bases each). Per the germline V gene, CDR1 is LNHDA and CDR2 is SQIVND (reference sequence). Trimming took 4 bases from V and 6 from J, leaving 17 bases between them. The CDR3 is 15 residues long. CDR3 nucleotides: TGTGCCAGTAGTAAAGGGGGAGGCCCTGGGGATACGCAGTATTTT. Amino acid sequence: CASSKGGGPGDTQYF.

V is TRBV6-5 and J is TRBJ2-7, with a tentative D call TRBD2 (7 bases). Per the germline V gene, CDR1 is MNHEY and CDR2 is SVGAGI. The V end lost 8 bases, the J end lost 6 bases, and 20 bases lay between the germline ends. CDR3 length: 14 residues. CDR3 DNA: TGTGCCAGCGATCCCGGGGGGCCGGGCAGCGAGCAGTACTTC. Its protein product is CASDPGGPGSEQYF.

The chain couples TRBV4-1 to TRBJ2-1, with D hard to call. Trimming shortened V by 3 bases and J by 5 bases, and 5 bases separated the two germline ends. CDR3 length: 12 residues. CDR1 and CDR2 (germline): MGHRA, YSYEKL. The CDR3, as DNA: TGCGCCAGCAGCCAGGTGAACAATGAGCAGTTCTTC. Residues: CASSQVNNEQFF.